The 4 T cell receptor beta chains in this list originate from one sample, sequenced in a study of regulatory T cells in long-lasting Graves disease. Time point reported: persistent/refractory GD, antithyroid drugs over 5 years with positive TRAb. The TCR library was made from RNA extracted from PBMCs. Libraries of TCR beta came from iRepertoire HTBI primers plus Arm-PCR of CDR3 regions. From the multiplex PCR reads, TCRdb called clonotypes with MiXCR, one entry per CDR3 protein. The sample has some 450,000 distinct CDR3 sequences; about a quarter are singletons. Sequencing used peripheral blood mononuclear cells (PBMCs), obtained when the disease was refractory, from a patient treated with antithyroid drugs. These receptors all stem from a female donor with Graves disease.

A few counts support this clonotype. V usage is TRBV10-3 and J usage is TRBJ2-2; possible D gene TRBD2, 5 bases. In germline, CDR1 is ENHRY, CDR2 SYGVKD. Trimming pared 2 bases from V and 1 base from J, leaving 5 bases between. The length of the CDR3 is 14 residues. DNA of the CDR3: TGTGCCATCAGTGAGCGGGAGAACACCGGGGAGCTGTTTTTT. Translating gives CAISERENTGELFF.

The genes are TRBV15 and TRBJ2-3, with 10 positions matching TRBD2. The CDR3 has 20 amino acids. The V gene end was trimmed by 0 bases and the J gene end by 2 bases; junction bases not matched to a gene: 14. Looked up from germline, CDR1 is LNHNV and CDR2 is YYDKDF (reference sequence). The CDR3 nucleotides are TGTGCCACCAGCAGAGATCCGGCTAGCGGGAGATCCCCTTACACAGATACGCAGTATTTT. It yields the protein CATSRDPASGRSPYTDTQYF.

On this clonotype: A read error is likely, as this CDR3 ends without the conserved phenylalanine or tryptophan. This chain connects TRBV2 to TRBJ1-1; 12 bases fit TRBD1. The CDR3 length is 17 residues. Germline values: CDR1 SNHLY, CDR2 FYNNEI. Trimming removed 6 bases from V and 1 base from J; junction bases left unmatched: 9. The CDR3 here is CASSSGTGGARNTEAFS. DNA of the CDR3: TGTGCCAGCAGCTCCGGGACAGGGGGCGCGAGGAACACTGAAGCTTTCTCT.

This clonotype was detected many times. This chain connects TRBV30 to TRBJ2-5; D is unclear. V gave up 1 base and J gave up 2 bases, with 11 bases separating them. The CDR3 covers 14 residues. CDR1 GTSNPN and CDR2 SVGIG come from the germline V gene (reference sequence). CDR3 DNA: TGTGCCTGGAGTGGGATAAACCGTCAAGAGACCCAGTACTTC. Amino acids: CAWSGINRQETQYF.